The 5 T cell receptor beta chains in this list originate from one sample, sequenced in a study of cytomegalovirus exposure and HLA in healthy donors. Assay used: immunoSEQ multiplex PCR; TCRdb lists only in-frame clones, some missing. The sample has more than 80,000 clones, 88% seen once. Sequenced input: PBMCs. These receptors all come from a woman aged 18 to 35 in good health and CMV-seropositive.

The rearrangement joins TRBV11-3 to TRBJ2-1; maybe TRBD2 (6 bases). The germline V and J ends were trimmed by 5 bases and 4 bases, with 15 bases remaining between them. The CDR3 runs 15 residues. Germline CDR1 SGHNT, CDR2 YENEEA. In DNA form, the CDR3 reads TGTGCCAGCAGCCCCGGGGGAAGCGCATACAATGAGCAGTTCTTC. This sequence encodes CASSPGGSAYNEQFF.

J is TRBJ1-2 and V is TRBV18, with 11 bases that match TRBD1. Germline lookup yields CDR1 KGHSH and CDR2 LQKENI. J was trimmed by 3 bases and V by 3 bases; bases with no gene match: 0. The CDR3 has 14 residues. The DNA of the CDR3 is TGTGCCAGCTCACCGGACAGGGGGCACTATGGCTACACCTTC. It codes for CASSPDRGHYGYTF.

The gene calls are TRBV6-5 and TRBJ1-2; TRBD1 might be the D (6 bases). V lost 6 bases to trimming and J lost 5 bases, with 19 bases between them. CDR3 length equals 15 residues. Germline CDR1 is MNHEY and CDR2 is SVGAGI. The CDR3 loop reads CASRTGGAGTYGYTF. The CDR3 DNA sequence: TGTGCCAGCAGGACCGGGGGGGCTGGAACTTATGGCTACACCTTC.

The J gene is TRBJ2-1, the V gene TRBV27; tentative D call: TRBD1 (7 bases). Trimming stripped 5 bases from V and 3 bases from J, with 26 bases between. CDR3 length: 19 residues. CDR1 is MNHEY and CDR2 is SMNVEV in the germline V gene (reference sequence). CDR3 sequence reads: CASSARQGLTGSIYNEQFF. CDR3 nucleotide sequence: TGTGCCAGCAGTGCCCGACAGGGACTTACGGGGAGCATCTACAATGAGCAGTTCTTC.

This clone was observed once. The V call is TRBV7-2, the J call TRBJ2-1; 9 nucleotides align to TRBD2. The trim removed 1 base at V and 6 bases at J, leaving 7 bases unmatched. The CDR3 sequence is 16 residues long. Germline V gene data show CDR1 as SGHTA and CDR2 as FQGNSA. CDR3 sequence reads: CASSLEASRGGNEQFF. In DNA, the CDR3 is TGTGCCAGCAGCTTAGAGGCCTCGCGGGGGGGCAATGAGCAGTTCTTC.